The 25 T cell receptor beta chains given below trace back to one sample, sequenced in a study of OX40 agonist ivuxolimab in advanced cancers. Clones were read by immunoSEQ multiplex PCR, and TCRdb kept only the in-frame ones, dropping some. This repertoire shows roughly 56,000 clones, roughly 89% found once; its top ten account for about 0.76%. The sequencing used CD4+ or CD8+ T cells sorted from blood, collected in a trial of the OX40 agonist ivuxolimab. These receptors were collected from an adult with an advanced solid tumor such as melanoma, head and neck, liver or kidney cancer.

This rearrangement joins TRBV7-2 to TRBJ2-7; 9 nucleotides match TRBD2. The CDR3 consists of 15 residues. V shed 5 bases and J 7 bases; nucleotides not matched to a gene: 12. Germline V CDR1 and CDR2: SGHTA, FQGNSA. CDR3 protein: CASSPVSGRGSEQYF. CDR3 bases: TGTGCCAGCAGCCCAGTTAGCGGGAGAGGGAGTGAGCAGTACTTC.

CDR3: CSVELMTGSSYEQYF. The CDR3 nucleotides read TGCAGCGTTGAATTGATGACAGGGAGCTCCTACGAGCAGTACTTC. The chain carries TRBV29-1 and TRBJ2-7; TRBD1 agrees at 7 bases. V lost 2 bases, J lost 0 bases, and 7 bases stayed unmatched. This CDR3 is built from 15 residues. Looked up from germline, CDR1 is SQVTM and CDR2 is ANQGSEA.

This chain uses TRBV6-1 with TRBJ1-3; D may be TRBD1 (6 bases). The V end was cut by 5 bases, the J end by 5 bases, with 10 bases between. This CDR3 has 13 amino acids. Germline V gene data show CDR1 as MNHNS and CDR2 as SASEGT. CDR3 sequence: CASSPGHRNTIYF. CDR3 bases: TGTGCCAGCAGTCCGGGACACCGAAACACCATATATTTT.

The chain uses TRBV6-1 and TRBJ1-6; unclear D gene. The ends were cut back, 3 bases at V and 10 bases at J, with 13 bases in the middle. This CDR3 contains 14 residues. CDR1 MNHNS and CDR2 SASEGT come from the germline V gene. The CDR3 here is CASSEDYPGSPLHF. The CDR3 nucleotides read TGTGCCAGCAGTGAGGACTACCCAGGATCACCCCTCCACTTT.

The chain joins TRBV5-1 to TRBJ2-5; 9 positions agree with TRBD2. Losses at the gene ends were 2 bases for V and 2 bases for J; bases not matched to a gene: 4. Germline assignment: CDR1 SGHRS and CDR2 YFSETQ. The CDR3 extends over 15 amino acids. The CDR3 spells CASSFSLAGQETQYF. CDR3 nucleotide sequence: TGCGCCAGCAGCTTTAGCCTAGCGGGACAAGAGACCCAGTACTTC. Full variable domain (missing parts from reference TRBV5-1 and TRBJ2-5): KAGVTQTPRYLIKTRGQQVTLSCSPISGHRSVSWYQQTPGQGLQFLFEYFSETQRNKGNFPGRFSGRQFSNSRSEMNVSTLELGDSALYLCASSFSLAGQETQYFGPGTRLLVL.

This sequence joins TRBV27 and TRBJ2-7; 7 bases are shared with TRBD2. J lost 4 bases, V lost 1 base, and 13 bases had no gene match. The CDR3 covers 17 residues. Germline CDR1 MNHEY, CDR2 SMNVEV (reference sequence). The CDR3 nucleotides are TGTGCCAGCAGTTTATATCCGGGGGGTGGCCGCAATTACGAGCAGTACTTC. Translating gives CASSLYPGGGRNYEQYF.

The V call is TRBV27, the J call TRBJ1-5, with 7 bases identical to TRBD1. The V gene end was trimmed by 5 bases and the J gene end by 6 bases; junction bases not matched to a gene: 7. This CDR3 has 14 amino acids. Germline CDR1 reads MNHEY; CDR2 reads SMNVEV (reference sequence). In DNA form, the CDR3 reads TGTGCCAGCAGTACAGGACAGGATCGTCAGCCCCAGCATTTT. Protein: CASSTGQDRQPQHF.

The V call is TRBV2, the J call TRBJ2-3; tentative D call: TRBD1 (7 bases). Germline V gene data show CDR1 as SNHLY and CDR2 as FYNNEI. V was shortened by 6 bases and J by 0 bases, with 16 bases between the two germline ends. The CDR3 is 16 residues long. The CDR3 loop reads CASRAWQGGSTDTQYF. CDR3 in DNA: TGTGCCAGCAGGGCCTGGCAGGGGGGTAGCACAGATACGCAGTATTTT.

This chain joins TRBV5-1 and TRBJ2-7, with TRBD2 as a possible D gene (5 bases). The CDR3 consists of 15 residues. V dropped 4 bases and J dropped 0 bases, with 14 bases sitting between them. Germline assignment: CDR1 SGHRS and CDR2 YFSETQ. The CDR3 DNA sequence: TGCGCCAGCAGCCACGGAGGACTTAGCTCCTACGAGCAGTACTTC. It yields the protein CASSHGGLSSYEQYF.

The chain links TRBV5-4 to TRBJ2-7; no definite D call. CDR1 is SGHNT, CDR2 YYREEE, per germline (reference sequence). Trimming removed 2 bases at V and 0 bases at J, with 12 bases between. The CDR3 loop spans 15 amino acids. The CDR3 spells CASSLGVSSSYEQYF. The CDR3 region has the DNA TGTGCCAGCAGCTTAGGTGTTTCGAGCTCCTACGAGCAGTACTTC.

This clone occurred once. The V and J genes are TRBV4-1 and TRBJ2-7; unclear D gene. V lost 4 bases and J 1 base, leaving 17 bases between the germline ends. Germline V gene sequence: CDR1 MGHRA, CDR2 YSYEKL. The CDR3 covers 16 residues. For the CDR3, the DNA is TGCGCCAGCAGCCCCATTCTCGGATACGCTTCCTACGAGCAGTACTTC. Residues: CASSPILGYASYEQYF.

CDR3 residues: CASSQEPYTDSNQPQHF. In nucleotides, the CDR3 is TGCGCCAGCAGCCAAGAACCCTATACAGATAGCAATCAGCCCCAGCATTTT. This chain connects TRBV4-1 to TRBJ1-5; D is unresolved. CDR1 and CDR2 from the germline V gene are MGHRA and YSYEKL. V lost 0 bases, J lost 0 bases, and 12 bases lay in between. This CDR3 comprises 17 residues.

The chain employs TRBV7-9 and TRBJ2-3, with D possibly being TRBD2 (5 bases). This CDR3 spans 14 amino acids. With 3 bases removed from V and 5 bases from J, the gap between germline ends came to 12 bases. Germline lookup yields CDR1 SEHNR and CDR2 FQNEAQ (reference sequence). The DNA for the CDR3 is TGTGCCAGCAGCTTCTCCGCTCGGGGAGATACGCAGTATTTT. This codes for CASSFSARGDTQYF.

The CDR3 sequence: CSVGGQPDTQYF. The CDR3 nucleotides are TGCAGCGTTGGAGGGCAACCAGATACGCAGTATTTT. The chain recombines TRBV29-1 with TRBJ2-3; D might be TRBD2 (5 bases). CDR3 length equals 12 residues. Trimming took 4 bases from V and 4 from J, leaving 9 bases between them. Per the germline V gene, CDR1 is SQVTM and CDR2 is ANQGSEA.

This chain joins TRBV11-2 and TRBJ1-2; no clear D gene. Germline V gene data show CDR1 as SGHAT and CDR2 as FQNNGV. The CDR3 has 14 residues. V lost 0 bases and J 6 bases, leaving 11 bases between the germline ends. In nucleotides, the CDR3 is TGTGCCAGCAGCTTAGATGTGGGCGCAGATGGCTACACCTTC. Residues: CASSLDVGADGYTF.

J is TRBJ2-7 and V is TRBV6-1; D remains unclear. The V end lost 2 bases, the J end lost 3 bases, and 5 bases lay between the germline ends. Germline-derived CDR1 and CDR2 are MNHNS and SASEGT. The CDR3 spans 12 residues. The DNA for the CDR3 is TGTGCCAGCAGTGAACTTGACTACGAGCAGTACTTC. This sequence encodes CASSELDYEQYF.

This clone appeared a single time. This chain connects TRBV9 to TRBJ2-3; 11 bases are a match to TRBD2. With V trimmed by 3 bases and J by 3 bases, 6 bases remained unmatched. The germline gives CDR1 SGDLS, CDR2 YYNGEE. The CDR3 runs 16 residues. This chain's CDR3 is CASSATSGGMTDTQYF. CDR3 DNA: TGTGCCAGCAGCGCAACTAGCGGGGGAATGACAGATACGCAGTATTTT.

This chain joins TRBV10-1 and TRBJ2-7; D may be TRBD1 (5 bases). The CDR3 has 14 residues. Germline V gives CDR1 WNHNN, CDR2 SYGVQD (reference sequence). V lost 3 bases and J lost 6, with 15 bases in between. The CDR3 coding sequence is TGCGCCAGCAGTGAAGGGCAGGGTAGGTCCGAGCAGTACTTC. Its translation: CASSEGQGRSEQYF.

The chain is built from TRBV15 and TRBJ1-1, with D uncertain. Trimming removed 0 bases from V and 3 bases from J, with 8 bases in between. In germline, CDR1 is LNHNV, CDR2 YYDKDF (reference sequence). The CDR3 extends over 14 amino acids. The CDR3 coding sequence is TGTGCCACCAGCAGAGACTTACTGCACACTGAAGCTTTCTTT. This sequence encodes CATSRDLLHTEAFF.

This clone was detected only once. The genes are TRBV6-5 and TRBJ1-1; tentatively, D is TRBD1 (5 bases). This CDR3 has 13 residues. CDR1 is MNHEY and CDR2 is SVGAGI in the germline V gene. V gave up 0 bases and J gave up 7 bases, with 9 bases separating them. The CDR3 DNA sequence: TGTGCCAGCAGTTACTCCAGGGATAATGAAGCTTTCTTT. This codes for CASSYSRDNEAFF.

The chain couples TRBV5-6 to TRBJ2-5, with 8 nucleotides matching TRBD1. Looked up from germline, CDR1 is SGHDT and CDR2 is YYEEEE. V lost 3 bases, J lost 5 bases, and 12 bases stayed unmatched. CDR3 length equals 16 residues. CDR3 DNA sequence: TGTGCCAGCAGCTCAGTGAGACAGGGGTGGCTTGAGACCCAGTACTTC. Its translation: CASSSVRQGWLETQYF. The variable domain in full, with the rest retrieved from reference TRBV5-6 and TRBJ2-5, is DAGVTQSPTHLIKTRGQQVTLRCSPKSGHDTVSWYQQALGQGPQFIFQYYEEEERQRGNFPDRFSGHQFPNYSSELNVNALLLGDSALYLCASSSVRQGWLETQYFGPGTRLLVL.

The chain joins TRBV6-5 to TRBJ1-2; a weak D match, TRBD1 (6 bases). The V end lost 0 bases, the J end lost 4 bases, and 9 bases lay between the germline ends. Looked up from germline, CDR1 is MNHEY and CDR2 is SVGAGI. The CDR3 runs 14 residues. CDR3 in amino acids: CASSYSRDTYGYTF. In DNA, the CDR3 is TGTGCCAGCAGTTACTCGAGGGACACCTATGGCTACACCTTC.

The chain employs TRBV6-6 and TRBJ1-2; no definite D call. Germline values: CDR1 MNHNY, CDR2 SVGAGI (reference sequence). The CDR3 spans 10 residues. Trimming left V 7 bases short and J 8 bases short, with 8 bases between. CDR3 bases: TGTGCCAGCAAGGGTCGCGGCTACACCTTC. Its translation is CASKGRGYTF.

This chain connects TRBV19 to TRBJ1-4; 8 nucleotides match TRBD1. Trimming cost V 0 bases and J 8 bases; bases outside gene matches: 5. Germline V CDR1 and CDR2: LNHDA, SQIVND (reference sequence). CDR3 length: 15 residues. CDR3 sequence (DNA): TGTGCCAGTAGTATAGAAAGGACAGGGTTCGAAAAACTGTTTTTT. Its translation: CASSIERTGFEKLFF.

The chain combines TRBV6-1 with TRBJ2-5; a weak D match, TRBD1 (5 bases). The CDR3 spans 15 residues. Trimming took 0 bases from V and 5 from J, leaving 13 bases between them. Per germline, CDR1 MNHNS and CDR2 SASEGT. CDR3 protein: CASSEAQGTWETQYF. The CDR3 DNA follows: TGTGCCAGCAGTGAAGCGCAGGGTACTTGGGAGACCCAGTACTTC.